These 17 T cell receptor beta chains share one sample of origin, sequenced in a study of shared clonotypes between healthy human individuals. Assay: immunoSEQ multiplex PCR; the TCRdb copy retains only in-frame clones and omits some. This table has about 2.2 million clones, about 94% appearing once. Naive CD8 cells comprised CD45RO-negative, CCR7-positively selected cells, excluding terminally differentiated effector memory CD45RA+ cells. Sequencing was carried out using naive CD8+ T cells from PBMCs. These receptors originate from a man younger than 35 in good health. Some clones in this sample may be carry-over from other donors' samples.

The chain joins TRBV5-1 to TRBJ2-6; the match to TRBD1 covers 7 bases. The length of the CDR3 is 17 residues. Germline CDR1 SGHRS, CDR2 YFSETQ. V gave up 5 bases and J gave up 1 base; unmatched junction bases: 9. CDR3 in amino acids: CASRFGTASSGANVLTF. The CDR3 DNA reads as TGCGCCAGCAGATTCGGGACAGCCTCTTCTGGGGCCAACGTCCTGACTTTC.

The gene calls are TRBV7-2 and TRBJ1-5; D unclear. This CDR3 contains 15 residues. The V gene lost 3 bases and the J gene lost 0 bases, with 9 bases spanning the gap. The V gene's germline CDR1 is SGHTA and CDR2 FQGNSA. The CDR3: CASSFMFGSNQPQHF. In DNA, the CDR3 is TGTGCCAGCAGCTTCATGTTCGGTAGCAATCAGCCCCAGCATTTT.

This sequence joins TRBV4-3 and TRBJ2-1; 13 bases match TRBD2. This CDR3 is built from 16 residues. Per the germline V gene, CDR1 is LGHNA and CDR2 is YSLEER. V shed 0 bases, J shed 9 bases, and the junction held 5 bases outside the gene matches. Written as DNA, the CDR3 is TGCGCCAGCAGCCAAGATGAAACTAGCGGGAGGGGTGAGCAGTTCTTC. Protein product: CASSQDETSGRGEQFF.

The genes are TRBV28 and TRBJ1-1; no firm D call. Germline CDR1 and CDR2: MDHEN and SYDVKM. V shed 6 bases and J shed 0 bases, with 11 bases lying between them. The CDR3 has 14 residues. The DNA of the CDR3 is TGTGCCAGCAGACTACGGGTGATGAACACTGAAGCTTTCTTT. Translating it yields CASRLRVMNTEAFF.

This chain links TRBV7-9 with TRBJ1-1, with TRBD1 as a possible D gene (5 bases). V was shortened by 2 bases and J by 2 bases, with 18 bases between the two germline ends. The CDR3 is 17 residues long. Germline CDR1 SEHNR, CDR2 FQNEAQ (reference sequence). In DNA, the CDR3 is TGTGCCAGCAGCTTAACCCGGACGACAGTATACAACACTGAAGCTTTCTTT. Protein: CASSLTRTTVYNTEAFF.

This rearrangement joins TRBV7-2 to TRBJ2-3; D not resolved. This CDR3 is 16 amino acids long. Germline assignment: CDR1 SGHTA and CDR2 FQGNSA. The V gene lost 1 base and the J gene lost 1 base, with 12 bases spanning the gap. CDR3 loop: CASSLDWSPGTDTQYF. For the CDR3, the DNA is TGTGCCAGCAGCTTAGACTGGTCACCCGGCACAGATACGCAGTATTTT.

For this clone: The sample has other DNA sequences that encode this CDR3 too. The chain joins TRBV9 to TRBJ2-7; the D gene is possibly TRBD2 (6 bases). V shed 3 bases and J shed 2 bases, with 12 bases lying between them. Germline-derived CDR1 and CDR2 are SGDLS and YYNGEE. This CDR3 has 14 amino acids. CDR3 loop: CASSGSGSPYEQYF. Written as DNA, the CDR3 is TGTGCCAGCAGCGGGAGCGGGTCCCCCTACGAGCAGTACTTC.

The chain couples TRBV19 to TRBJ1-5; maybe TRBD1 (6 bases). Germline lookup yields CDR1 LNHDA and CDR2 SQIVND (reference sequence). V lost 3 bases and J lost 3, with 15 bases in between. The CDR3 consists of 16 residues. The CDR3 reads CASSISSGALNQPQHF. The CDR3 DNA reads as TGTGCCAGTAGTATCTCCTCAGGGGCTCTCAATCAGCCCCAGCATTTT.

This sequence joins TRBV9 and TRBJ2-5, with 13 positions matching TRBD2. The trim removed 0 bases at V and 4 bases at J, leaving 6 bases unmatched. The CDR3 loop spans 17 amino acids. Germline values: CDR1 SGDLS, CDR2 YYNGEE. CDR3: CASSVGPGTSGIETQYF. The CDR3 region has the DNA TGTGCCAGCAGCGTAGGCCCAGGGACTAGCGGGATAGAGACCCAGTACTTC.

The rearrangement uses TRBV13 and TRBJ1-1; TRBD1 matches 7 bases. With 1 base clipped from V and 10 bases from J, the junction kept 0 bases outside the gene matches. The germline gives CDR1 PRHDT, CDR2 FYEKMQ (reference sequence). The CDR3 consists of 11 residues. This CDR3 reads CASSLEGAAFF. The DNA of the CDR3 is TGTGCCAGCAGCTTAGAGGGGGCAGCTTTCTTT.

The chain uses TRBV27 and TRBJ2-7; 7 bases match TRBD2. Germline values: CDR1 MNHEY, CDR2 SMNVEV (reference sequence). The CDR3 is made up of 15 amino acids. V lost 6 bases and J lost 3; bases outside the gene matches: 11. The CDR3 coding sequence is TGTGCCAGCAGCCCCCGGGAGGACGGATTCTACGAGCAGTACTTC. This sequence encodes CASSPREDGFYEQYF.

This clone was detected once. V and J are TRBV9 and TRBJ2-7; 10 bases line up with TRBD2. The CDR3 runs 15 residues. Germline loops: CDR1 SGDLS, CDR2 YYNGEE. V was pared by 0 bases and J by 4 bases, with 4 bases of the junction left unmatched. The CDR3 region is CASSVGGLAEYEQYF. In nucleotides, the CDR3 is TGTGCCAGCAGCGTAGGTGGACTAGCGGAGTACGAGCAGTACTTC.

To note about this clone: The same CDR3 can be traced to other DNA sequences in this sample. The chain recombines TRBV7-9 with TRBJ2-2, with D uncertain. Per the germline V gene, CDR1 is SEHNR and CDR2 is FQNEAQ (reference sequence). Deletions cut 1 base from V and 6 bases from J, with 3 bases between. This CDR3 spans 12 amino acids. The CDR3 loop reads CASSLGAGELFF. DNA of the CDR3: TGTGCCAGCAGCTTAGGGGCCGGGGAGCTGTTTTTT.

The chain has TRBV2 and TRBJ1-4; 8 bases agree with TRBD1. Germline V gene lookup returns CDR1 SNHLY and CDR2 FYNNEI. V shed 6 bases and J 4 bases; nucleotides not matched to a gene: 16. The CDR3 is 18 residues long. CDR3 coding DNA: TGTGCCAGCAGCGCCCGGACAGGGACGGAATACAATAATGAAAAACTGTTTTTT. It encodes CASSARTGTEYNNEKLFF.

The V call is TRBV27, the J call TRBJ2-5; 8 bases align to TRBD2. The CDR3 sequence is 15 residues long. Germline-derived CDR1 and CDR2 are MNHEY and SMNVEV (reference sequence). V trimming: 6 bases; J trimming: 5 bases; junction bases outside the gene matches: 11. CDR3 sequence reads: CASSSGGEVRETQYF. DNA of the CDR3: TGTGCCAGCAGCTCCGGGGGGGAGGTCCGGGAGACCCAGTACTTC.

The CDR3 protein is CASSPDSPRGGYTF. In DNA, the CDR3 is TGTGCCAGCAGTCCCGACAGCCCAAGGGGAGGCTACACCTTC. This chain uses TRBV28 with TRBJ1-2, with a weak D call TRBD1 (5 bases). V was clipped by 5 bases and J by 8 bases, with 18 bases between them. CDR1 and CDR2 (germline): MDHEN, SYDVKM. The CDR3 length is 14 residues.

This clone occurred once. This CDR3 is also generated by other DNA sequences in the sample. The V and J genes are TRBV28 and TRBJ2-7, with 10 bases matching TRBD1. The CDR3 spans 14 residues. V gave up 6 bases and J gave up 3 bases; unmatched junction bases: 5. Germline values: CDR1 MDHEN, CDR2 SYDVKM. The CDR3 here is CASSPGQGGYEQYF. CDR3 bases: TGTGCCAGCAGCCCTGGACAGGGGGGCTACGAGCAGTACTTC.